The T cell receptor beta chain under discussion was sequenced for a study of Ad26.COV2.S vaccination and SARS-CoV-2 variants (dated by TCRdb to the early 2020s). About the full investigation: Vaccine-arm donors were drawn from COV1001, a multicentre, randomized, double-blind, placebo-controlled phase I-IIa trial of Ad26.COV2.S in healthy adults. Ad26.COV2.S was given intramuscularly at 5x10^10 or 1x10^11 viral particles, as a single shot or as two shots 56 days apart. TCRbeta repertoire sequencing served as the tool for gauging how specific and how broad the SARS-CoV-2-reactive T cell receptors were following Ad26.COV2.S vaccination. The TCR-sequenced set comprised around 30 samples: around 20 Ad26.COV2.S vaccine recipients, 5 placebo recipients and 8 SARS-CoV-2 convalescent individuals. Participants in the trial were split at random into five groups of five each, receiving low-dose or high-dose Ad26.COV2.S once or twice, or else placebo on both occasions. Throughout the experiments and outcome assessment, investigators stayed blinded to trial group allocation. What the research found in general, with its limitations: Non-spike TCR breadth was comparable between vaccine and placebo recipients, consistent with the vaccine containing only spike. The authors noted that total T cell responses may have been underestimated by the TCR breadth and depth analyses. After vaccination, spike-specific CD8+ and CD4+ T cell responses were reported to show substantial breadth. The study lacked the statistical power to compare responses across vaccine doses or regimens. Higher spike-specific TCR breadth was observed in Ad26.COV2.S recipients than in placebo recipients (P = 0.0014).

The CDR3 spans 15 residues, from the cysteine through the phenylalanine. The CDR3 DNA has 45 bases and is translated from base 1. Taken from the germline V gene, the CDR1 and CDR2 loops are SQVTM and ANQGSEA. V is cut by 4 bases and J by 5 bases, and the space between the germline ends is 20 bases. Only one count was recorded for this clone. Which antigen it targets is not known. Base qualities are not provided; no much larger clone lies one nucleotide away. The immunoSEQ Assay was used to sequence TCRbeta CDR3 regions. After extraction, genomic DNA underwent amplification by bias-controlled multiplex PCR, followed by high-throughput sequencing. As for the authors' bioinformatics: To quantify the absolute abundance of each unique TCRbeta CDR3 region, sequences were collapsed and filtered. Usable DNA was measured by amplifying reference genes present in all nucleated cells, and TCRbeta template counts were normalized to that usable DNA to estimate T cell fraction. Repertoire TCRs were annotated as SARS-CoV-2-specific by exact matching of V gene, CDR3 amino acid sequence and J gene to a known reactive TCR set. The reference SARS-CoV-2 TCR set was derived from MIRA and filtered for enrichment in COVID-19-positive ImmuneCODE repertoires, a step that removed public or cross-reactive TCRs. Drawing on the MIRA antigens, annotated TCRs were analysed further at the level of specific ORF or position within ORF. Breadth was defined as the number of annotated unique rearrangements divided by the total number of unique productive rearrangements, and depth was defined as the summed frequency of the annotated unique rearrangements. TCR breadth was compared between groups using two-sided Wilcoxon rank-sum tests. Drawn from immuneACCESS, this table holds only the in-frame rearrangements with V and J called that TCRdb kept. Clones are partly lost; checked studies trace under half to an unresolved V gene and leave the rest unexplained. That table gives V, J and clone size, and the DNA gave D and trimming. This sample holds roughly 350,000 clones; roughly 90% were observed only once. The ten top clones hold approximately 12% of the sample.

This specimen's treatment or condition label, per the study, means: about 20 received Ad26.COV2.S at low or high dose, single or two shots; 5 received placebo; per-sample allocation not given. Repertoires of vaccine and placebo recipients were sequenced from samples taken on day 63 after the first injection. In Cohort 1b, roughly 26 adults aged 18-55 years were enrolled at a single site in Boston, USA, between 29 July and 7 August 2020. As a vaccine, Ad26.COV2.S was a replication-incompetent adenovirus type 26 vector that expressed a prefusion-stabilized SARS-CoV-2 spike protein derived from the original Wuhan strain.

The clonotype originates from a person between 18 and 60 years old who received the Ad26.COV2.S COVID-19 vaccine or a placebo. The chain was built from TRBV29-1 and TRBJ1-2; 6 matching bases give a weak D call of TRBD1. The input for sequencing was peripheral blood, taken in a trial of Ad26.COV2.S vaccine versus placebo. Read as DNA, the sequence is TGCAGCGTTGGAGGGGGTGACAGGACCCCTTATGGCTACACCTTC. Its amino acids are CSVGGGDRTPYGYTF.